These 20 T cell receptor beta chains were all obtained from the same sample, sequenced in a study of blood T cell repertoires in COVID-19. Some clones are missing from TCRdb's copy, which holds only in-frame ones; the method was immunoSEQ multiplex PCR. The sample shows some 220,000 clones, 82% of them seen only once. What was sequenced was peripheral blood. The receptor set was obtained from a woman aged 65 to 85 with COVID-19, enrolled during active disease.

This rearrangement joins TRBV4-3 to TRBJ1-2; no definite D call. The ends were cut back, 0 bases at V and 8 bases at J, with 16 bases in the middle. The CDR3 is 15 residues long. The V gene's germline CDR1 is LGHNA and CDR2 YSLEER. The CDR3 region has the DNA TGCGCCAGCAGCCAAGATCAGGTACAGAGGGCGGGCTACACCTTC. Encoded protein: CASSQDQVQRAGYTF.

This clone was observed a few times. The rearrangement links TRBV20-1 to TRBJ1-6; D may be TRBD1 (5 bases). V was pared by 3 bases and J by 3 bases, with 15 bases between. The CDR3 has 16 residues. Germline loops: CDR1 DFQATT, CDR2 SNEGSKA (reference sequence). CDR3 sequence (DNA): TGCAGTGCTAGTAGGGGAGGGACCCTCTATAATTCACCCCTCCACTTT. Amino acids: CSASRGGTLYNSPLHF.

With respect to this clone: Other nucleotide sequences in the sample specify the same CDR3. The chain recombines TRBV5-1 with TRBJ1-1; 7 bases map to TRBD1. CDR3 length: 14 amino acids. V lost 3 bases to trimming and J lost 0 bases; unmatched junction nucleotides: 2. The germline V gene encodes CDR1 SGHRS and CDR2 YFSETQ. The CDR3 DNA reads as TGCGCCAGCAGCTCGACAGGGATGAACACTGAAGCTTTCTTT. Translated: CASSSTGMNTEAFF.

The chain is built from TRBV29-1 and TRBJ2-3; D gene unclear. The V end lost 4 bases, the J end lost 2 bases, and 10 bases lay between the germline ends. This CDR3 is built from 13 residues. Germline V lookup: CDR1 SQVTM, CDR2 ANQGSEA. The CDR3 loop is CSVVLTLTDTQYF. The CDR3 coding sequence is TGCAGCGTTGTACTCACCCTCACAGATACGCAGTATTTT.

V is TRBV28 and J is TRBJ1-2; TRBD1 matches at 7 bases. Germline V gene data show CDR1 as MDHEN and CDR2 as SYDVKM. CDR3 length: 19 amino acids. V shed 6 bases and J 0 bases; nucleotides not matched to a gene: 19. The CDR3 DNA reads as TGTGCCAGCAGCCCAGGGGGATCAGGGGCCCTCCTATCTAACTATGGCTACACCTTC. The encoded protein is CASSPGGSGALLSNYGYTF.

This clone was observed a handful of times. The V gene is TRBV11-2, the J gene TRBJ1-2; 9 bases line up with TRBD1. This CDR3 spans 14 amino acids. J lost 2 bases, V lost 6 bases, and 4 bases had no gene match. Germline assignment: CDR1 SGHAT and CDR2 FQNNGV. The CDR3 sequence: CASSSGTGNYGYTF. The CDR3 DNA follows: TGTGCCAGCAGTTCCGGGACAGGGAACTATGGCTACACCTTC. Combining the CDR3 with reference TRBV11-2 and TRBJ1-2 gives the whole variable domain EAGVAQSPRYKIIEKRQSVAFWCNPISGHATLYWYQQILGQGPKLLIQFQNNGVVDDSQLPKDRFSAERLKGVDSTLKIQPAKLEDSAVYLCASSSGTGNYGYTFGSGTRLTVV.

The J gene is TRBJ1-6, the V gene TRBV7-6; 9 bases line up with TRBD1. Germline CDR1 is SGHVS and CDR2 is FNYEAQ. V shed 6 bases and J 6 bases; nucleotides not matched to a gene: 3. The CDR3 spans 14 residues. This chain's CDR3 is CASSGTGPNSPLHF. The DNA for the CDR3 is TGTGCCAGCAGTGGGACAGGGCCTAATTCACCCCTCCACTTT.

The genes are TRBV12-3 or TRBV12-4 and TRBJ1-3; D call uncertain. V was clipped by 2 bases and J by 4 bases, with 6 bases between them. The CDR3 is 13 residues long. CDR3 in DNA: TGTGCCAGCAGTTTACGGGAGGGAAACACCATATATTTT. Its translation: CASSLREGNTIYF.

The chain carries TRBV11-2 and TRBJ1-2; TRBD1 matches 7 bases. Germline values: CDR1 SGHAT, CDR2 FQNNGV. The CDR3 consists of 15 residues. V trimming: 5 bases; J trimming: 5 bases; junction bases outside the gene matches: 11. Here the CDR3 reads CASSLTGTPGYGYTF. CDR3 nucleotide sequence: TGTGCCAGCAGCCTGACAGGGACCCCCGGGTATGGCTACACCTTC.

The rearrangement joins TRBV12-5 to TRBJ2-5; 8 bases agree with TRBD1. CDR1 and CDR2 from the germline V gene are LGHNT and FRNRAP. The ends lost 8 bases at V and 1 base at J; junction bases unmatched: 3. The CDR3 is 13 residues long. The CDR3 nucleotides are TGTGCTAGTAGGGGACAGGCCCAAGAGACCCAGTACTTC. Its translation is CASRGQAQETQYF.

The chain recombines TRBV5-1 with TRBJ1-1; possible D gene TRBD1, 6 bases. Trimming left V 2 bases short and J 3 bases short, with 14 bases between. The CDR3 covers 15 residues. Germline-derived CDR1 and CDR2 are SGHRS and YFSETQ. The CDR3 sequence: CASSFRGSGDTEAFF. CDR3 DNA: TGCGCCAGCAGCTTCAGGGGTTCCGGGGACACTGAAGCTTTCTTT. Looking up the rest from reference TRBV5-1 and TRBJ1-1 gives the full variable domain: KAGVTQTPRYLIKTRGQQVTLSCSPISGHRSVSWYQQTPGQGLQFLFEYFSETQRNKGNFPGRFSGRQFSNSRSEMNVSTLELGDSALYLCASSFRGSGDTEAFFGQGTRLTVV.

This clone came up a few times. The chain has TRBV6-6 and TRBJ1-4; D may be TRBD1 (5 bases). Germline lookup yields CDR1 MNHNY and CDR2 SVGAGI (reference sequence). Trimming shortened V by 4 bases and J by 8 bases, and 14 bases separated the two germline ends. The CDR3 is made up of 14 amino acids. CDR3 protein: CASSLAQGGEKLFF. CDR3 nucleotides: TGTGCCAGCAGTTTGGCTCAGGGAGGGGAAAAACTGTTTTTT.

The chain carries TRBV21-1 and TRBJ2-7; the table's D call TRBD1 went unverified against the DNA. TRBV21-1 is assigned pseudogene status. The CDR3 covers 19 residues. CDR3 sequence (DNA): TGTGCCAGCAGCAAAGAAGAAGGAGACAGGGACCTTATCTCCTACGAGCAGTACTTC. Encoded protein: CASSKEEGDRDLISYEQYF.

In its sample, this clone was seen a few times. This rearrangement joins TRBV9 to TRBJ1-2, with 10 bases that match TRBD1. Germline V gene data show CDR1 as SGDLS and CDR2 as YYNGEE. There are 13 residues in the CDR3. J was trimmed by 8 bases and V by 4 bases; bases with no gene match: 5. CDR3 in amino acids: CASSMTGGRGYTF. DNA for the CDR3: TGTGCCAGCAGCATGACAGGGGGCCGGGGCTACACCTTC.

V gene TRBV9 combines with J gene TRBJ1-3; D unresolved. This CDR3 spans 16 amino acids. Trimming removed 0 bases from V and 3 bases from J, with 13 bases in between. Per the germline V gene, CDR1 is SGDLS and CDR2 is YYNGEE. The CDR3 sequence is CASSVDGLLFGNTIYF. The CDR3 nucleotides are TGTGCCAGCAGCGTAGATGGACTACTTTTTGGAAACACCATATATTTT.

A single count supports this clone. The chain has TRBV7-3 and TRBJ2-1; 8 bases map to TRBD2. The CDR3 length is 15 residues. The trim removed 6 bases at V and 2 bases at J, leaving 6 bases unmatched. Germline V lookup: CDR1 SGHTA, CDR2 FQGTGA. Written as DNA, the CDR3 is TGTGCCAGCAGGCCGGCTAGCGGGCCCTACAATGAGCAGTTCTTC. Translating gives CASRPASGPYNEQFF.

There are a few counts of this clone. The V and J genes are TRBV5-1 and TRBJ1-4; D is unclear. The ends were cut back, 4 bases at V and 3 bases at J, with 10 bases in the middle. CDR1 is SGHRS and CDR2 is YFSETQ in the germline V gene. The CDR3 length is 14 residues. The CDR3 DNA reads TGCGCCAGCAGCACATCCGGGGCTAATGAAAAACTGTTTTTT. Its protein product is CASSTSGANEKLFF.

This chain joins TRBV4-3 and TRBJ2-3, with D perhaps TRBD1 (6 bases). Trimming cost V 5 bases and J 5 bases, with 14 bases left between them. This CDR3 spans 14 amino acids. Germline V gene lookup returns CDR1 LGHNA and CDR2 YSLEER. CDR3 sequence reads: CASSSRGAQDTQYF. CDR3 nucleotides: TGCGCCAGCAGCTCCAGGGGAGCCCAAGATACGCAGTATTTT.

The chain is built from TRBV6-6 and TRBJ1-1, with TRBD1 identical over 9 bases. CDR1 and CDR2 from the germline V gene are MNHNY and SVGAGI (reference sequence). J was trimmed by 5 bases and V by 0 bases; bases with no gene match: 7. The CDR3 sequence is 16 residues long. The CDR3 nucleotides read TGTGCCAGCAGTTACTCGCGAACGACAGGGGGAACTGAAGCTTTCTTT. This translates into CASSYSRTTGGTEAFF.

V and J are TRBV6-6 and TRBJ1-5; TRBD1 agrees at 8 bases. V dropped 5 bases and J dropped 5; count of bases not matched to a gene: 5. The CDR3 contains 14 residues. Germline CDR1 is MNHNY and CDR2 is SVGAGI (reference sequence). CDR3: CASSQQGGDQPQHF. The CDR3 nucleotides are TGTGCCAGCAGTCAACAGGGGGGAGATCAGCCCCAGCATTTT.